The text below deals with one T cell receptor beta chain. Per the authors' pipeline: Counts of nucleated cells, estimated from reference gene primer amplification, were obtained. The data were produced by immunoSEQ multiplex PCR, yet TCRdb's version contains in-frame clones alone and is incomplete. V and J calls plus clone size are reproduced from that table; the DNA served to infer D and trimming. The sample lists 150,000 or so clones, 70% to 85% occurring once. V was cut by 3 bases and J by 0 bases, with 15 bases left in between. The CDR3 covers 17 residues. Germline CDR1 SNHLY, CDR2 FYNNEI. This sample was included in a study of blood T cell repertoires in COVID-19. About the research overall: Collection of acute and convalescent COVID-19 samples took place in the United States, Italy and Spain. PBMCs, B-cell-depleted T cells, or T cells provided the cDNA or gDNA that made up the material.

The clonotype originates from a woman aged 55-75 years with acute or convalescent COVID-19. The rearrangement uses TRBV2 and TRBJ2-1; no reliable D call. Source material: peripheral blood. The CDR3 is CASSDSFAVSSYNEQFF. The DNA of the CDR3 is TGTGCCAGCAGTGATTCGTTCGCGGTAAGCTCCTACAATGAGCAGTTCTTC.